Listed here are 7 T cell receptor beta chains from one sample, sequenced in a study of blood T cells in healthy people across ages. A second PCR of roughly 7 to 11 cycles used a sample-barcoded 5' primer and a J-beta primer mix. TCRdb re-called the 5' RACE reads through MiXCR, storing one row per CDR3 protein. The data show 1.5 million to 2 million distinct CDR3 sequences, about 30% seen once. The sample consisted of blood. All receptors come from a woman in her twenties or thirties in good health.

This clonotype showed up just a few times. The CDR3 is CASWRGSKNEQFF. The CDR3 bases are TGTGCCAGCTGGAGGGGGAGCAAGAATGAGCAGTTCTTC. The V gene is TRBV12-3 or TRBV12-4, the J gene TRBJ2-1; possibly TRBD1 or TRBD2 for D (6 bases each). The V and J ends lost 8 bases and 7 bases respectively, with 15 bases between them. This CDR3 is 13 amino acids long.

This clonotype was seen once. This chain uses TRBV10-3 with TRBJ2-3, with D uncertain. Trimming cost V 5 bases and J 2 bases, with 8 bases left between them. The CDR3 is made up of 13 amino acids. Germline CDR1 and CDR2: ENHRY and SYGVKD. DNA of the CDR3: TGTGCCATCAGTCTTACCGACACAGATACGCAGTATTTT. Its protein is CAISLTDTDTQYF.

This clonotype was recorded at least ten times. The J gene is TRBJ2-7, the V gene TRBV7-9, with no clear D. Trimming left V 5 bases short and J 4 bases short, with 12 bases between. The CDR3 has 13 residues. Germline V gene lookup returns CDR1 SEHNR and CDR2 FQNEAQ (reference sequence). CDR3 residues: CASSPERVYEQYF. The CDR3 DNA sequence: TGTGCCAGCAGCCCCGAACGGGTATACGAGCAGTACTTC.

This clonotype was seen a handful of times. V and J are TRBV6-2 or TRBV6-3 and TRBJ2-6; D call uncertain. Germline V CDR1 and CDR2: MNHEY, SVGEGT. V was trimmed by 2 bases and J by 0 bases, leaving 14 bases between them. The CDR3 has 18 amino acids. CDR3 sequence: CASSYGHRKSSGANVLTF. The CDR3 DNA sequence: TGTGCCAGCAGTTACGGGCACAGAAAAAGCTCTGGGGCCAACGTCCTGACTTTC.

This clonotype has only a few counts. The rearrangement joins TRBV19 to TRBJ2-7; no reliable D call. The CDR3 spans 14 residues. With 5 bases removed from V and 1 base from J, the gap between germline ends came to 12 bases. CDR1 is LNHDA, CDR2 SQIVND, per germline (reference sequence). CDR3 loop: CASSPTMLSYEQYF. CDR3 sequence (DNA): TGTGCCAGTAGTCCCACCATGCTTTCCTACGAGCAGTACTTC.

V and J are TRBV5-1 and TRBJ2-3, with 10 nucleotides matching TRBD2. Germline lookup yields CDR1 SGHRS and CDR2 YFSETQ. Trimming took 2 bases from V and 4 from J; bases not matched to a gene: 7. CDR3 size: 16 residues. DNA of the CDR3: TGCGCCAGCAGCTTTAGTACTAGCGGGGACTCAGATACGCAGTATTTT. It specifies CASSFSTSGDSDTQYF.

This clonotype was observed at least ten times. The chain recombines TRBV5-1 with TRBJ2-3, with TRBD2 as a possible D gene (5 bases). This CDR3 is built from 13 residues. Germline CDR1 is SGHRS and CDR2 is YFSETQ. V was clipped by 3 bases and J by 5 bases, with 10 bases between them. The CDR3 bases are TGCGCCAGCAGCTCACCAGGAGGAGATACGCAGTATTTT. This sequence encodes CASSSPGGDTQYF.